The 26 T cell receptor beta chains below come from one sample, sequenced in a study of T cell clonality in common variable immunodeficiency. TCRdb's copy holds only in-frame clones and misses some; the assay was immunoSEQ multiplex PCR. This repertoire lists tens of thousands of clones without singletons; around 1.7% sits in the top ten. Sequencing was performed on peripheral blood mononuclear cells. These TCRs come from a person aged 18 to 69 in good health.

This clone was seen ten or more times. The read halts 3 residues ahead of the CDR3 end, with the missing end drawn from the germline J gene. This rearrangement joins TRBV12-3 or TRBV12-4 to TRBJ2-2; D is unclear. V lost 2 bases and J lost 7, with 8 bases in between. The CDR3 extends over 13 amino acids. Partial CDR3 DNA: TGTGCCAGCAGTTTATTGACTGACGGGGAG. It is translated as CASSLLTDGE. The entire CDR3 is CASSLLTDGELFF.

This clone was recorded at least ten times. The read is 3 residues too short to cover the CDR3 end, so that end is filled in from the germline J gene. The chain uses TRBV28 and TRBJ2-7; perhaps TRBD1 as D (6 bases). Trimming removed 6 bases at V and 2 bases at J, with 11 bases between. There are 13 residues in the CDR3. Germline CDR1 is MDHEN and CDR2 is SYDVKM. The CDR3: CASRTGYTYEQYF. The part of the CDR3 DNA that was read is TGTGCCAGCAGGACAGGTTATACCTACGAG.

This clone was seen ten or more times. CDR3 residues: CASSLLAGGQLNNEQFF. The sequenced part of the CDR3 DNA is TGTGCCAGCAGCCTCTTAGCGGGGGGGCAGTTAAACAATGAG. V gene TRBV7-3 combines with J gene TRBJ2-1; the match to TRBD2 covers 11 bases. The read comes to an end 3 residues before the CDR3 does, leaving the germline J gene to fill in the end. Germline V gene sequence: CDR1 SGHTA, CDR2 FQGTGA. The trim removed 5 bases at V and 5 bases at J, leaving 11 bases unmatched. The CDR3 runs to 17 residues.

This clone was picked up many times. The read ends 3 residues shy of where the CDR3 ends; the end is completed using the germline J gene. The chain recombines TRBV2 with TRBJ2-7, with 7 bases that match TRBD2. CDR3 length: 15 residues. CDR1 is SNHLY, CDR2 FYNNEI, per germline. The J segment lost 5 bases and the V segment lost 2 bases, leaving 9 bases of the junction unmatched. The CDR3 protein is CASSENAGVVDEQYF. The sequenced part of the CDR3 DNA is TGTGCCAGCAGTGAAAATGCGGGAGTTGTCGACGAG.

Ten or more counts support this clone. The missing CDR3 end, 3 residues past where the read stops, is filled in from the germline J gene. The J gene is TRBJ2-1, the V gene TRBV14; the D gene is possibly TRBD2 (5 bases). The CDR3 runs 15 residues. The V and J ends lost 4 bases and 7 bases respectively, with 17 bases between them. Germline-derived CDR1 and CDR2 are SGHDN and FVKESK. The CDR3 loop reads CASSLVEGRINEQFF. The CDR3 bases that were read are TGTGCCAGCAGCCTAGTAGAGGGTCGGATTAATGAG. Filled out from reference TRBV14 and TRBJ2-1, the complete variable domain reads EAGVTQFPSHSVIEKGQTVTLRCDPISGHDNLYWYRRVMGKEIKFLLHFVKESKQDESGMPNNRFLAERTGGTYSTLKVQPAELEDSGVYFCASSLVEGRINEQFFGPGTRLTVL.

CDR3 DNA (partial): TGTGCCAGTACCCAGGGACTAGCGGGAGGTAATGAG. It yields the protein CASTQGLAGGNE. The complete CDR3 protein is CASTQGLAGGNEQFF. The V and J genes are TRBV19 and TRBJ2-1, with TRBD2 identical over 15 bases. The read ends 3 residues early relative to the CDR3; the germline J gene fills the gap. The V and J ends lost 7 bases and 7 bases, in that order; junction bases with no gene match: 5. Germline CDR1 reads LNHDA; CDR2 reads SQIVND (reference sequence). CDR3 size: 15 residues.

This clone was observed many times. The missing CDR3 end, 3 residues past where the read stops, is filled in from the germline J gene. The chain uses TRBV12-5 and TRBJ1-2, with D uncertain. Germline V gene lookup returns CDR1 LGHNT and CDR2 FRNRAP. V lost 5 bases and J 1 base, leaving 23 bases between the germline ends. This CDR3 comprises 18 residues. The covered CDR3 bases are TGTGCTAGTGGTCCCACTCGGGGAGACGAGGAGGGTAACTATGGC. Encoded protein: CASGPTRGDEEGNYG. The whole CDR3 is CASGPTRGDEEGNYGYTF.

Ten or more counts support this clone. Read sequence stops 3 residues before the CDR3 end, and the germline J gene provides the missing end. The genes are TRBV20-1 and TRBJ1-4, with 8 bases lining up with TRBD1. The V gene end was trimmed by 6 bases and the J gene end by 8 bases; junction bases not matched to a gene: 11. This CDR3 region has 14 residues. Germline CDR1 is DFQATT and CDR2 is SNEGSKA (reference sequence). CDR3 DNA (partial): TGCAGTGCCCGTCACGGGACAGGTTCCGAAAAA. This gives the protein CSARHGTGSEK. The full CDR3 protein is CSARHGTGSEKLFF.

At least ten counts were recorded for this clone. The CDR3 end is not reached by the read, which stops 3 residues before it; the germline J gene fills it in. The chain uses TRBV7-3 and TRBJ2-3, with a possible D match to TRBD1 (6 bases). The germline gives CDR1 SGHTA, CDR2 FQGTGA. This CDR3 region has 14 residues. The CDR3 DNA, read in part, is TGTGCCAGCAGCCTCACCCGGGACACGGGCCCG. Residues: CASSLTRDTGP. The whole CDR3 protein is CASSLTRDTGPQYF.

This clone was observed many times. The observed sequence ends 3 residues before the CDR3 terminus, with the missing tail filled in from the germline J gene. J is TRBJ2-7 and V is TRBV5-1, with a possible D match to TRBD2 (5 bases). Trimming pared 2 bases from V and 6 bases from J, leaving 12 bases between. Looked up from germline, CDR1 is SGHRS and CDR2 is YFSETQ. This CDR3 spans 13 amino acids. The CDR3: CASSFGSRGEQYF. The CDR3 bases that were read are TGCGCCAGCAGCTTTGGATCCCGGGGCGAG. Based on the CDR3 plus reference TRBV5-1 and TRBJ2-7, the full variable domain is KAGVTQTPRYLIKTRGQQVTLSCSPISGHRSVSWYQQTPGQGLQFLFEYFSETQRNKGNFPGRFSGRQFSNSRSEMNVSTLELGDSALYLCASSFGSRGEQYFGPGTRLTVT.

This clone was counted ten times or more. The read stops 3 residues short of the end of the CDR3; the missing end is completed from the germline J gene. The chain carries TRBV5-1 and TRBJ1-3; 9 nucleotides match TRBD1. J was trimmed by 3 bases and V by 4 bases; bases with no gene match: 8. The CDR3 contains 16 residues. Germline V gene lookup returns CDR1 SGHRS and CDR2 YFSETQ. The sequenced CDR3 bases are TGCGCCAGCAGCCCCGGGACAGGGCTAGGTGGAAACACC. This translates into CASSPGTGLGGNT. The entire CDR3 sequence reads CASSPGTGLGGNTIYF.

This clone has at least ten counts. The read halts 3 residues ahead of the CDR3 end, with the missing end drawn from the germline J gene. The chain carries TRBV7-8 and TRBJ2-3; 7 bases line up with TRBD2. The CDR3 is 15 amino acids. The V segment lost 5 bases and the J segment 8 bases; nucleotides outside the gene matches: 13. Germline CDR1 is SGHVS and CDR2 is FQNEAQ. The CDR3 sequence is CASSLGTTVSRTQYF. The sequenced CDR3 bases are TGTGCCAGCAGCCTCGGGACTACTGTTTCGCGTACG. The whole variable domain, filled in from reference TRBV7-8 and TRBJ2-3, reads GAGVSQSPRYKVAKRGQDVALRCDPISGHVSLFWYQQALGQGPEFLTYFQNEAQLDKSGLPSDRFFAERPEGSVSTLKIQRTQQEDSAVYLCASSLGTTVSRTQYFGPGTRLTVL.

This clone was recorded many times. The observed sequence ends 3 residues before the CDR3 terminus, with the missing tail filled in from the germline J gene. This chain connects TRBV5-5 to TRBJ1-2; D unresolved. Between the trimmed V and J ends, which lost 1 base and 2 bases, there was a span of 12 bases. The germline V gene has CDR1 SGHKS and CDR2 YYEKEE (reference sequence). The CDR3 is made up of 15 amino acids. This CDR3 reads CASSLTQVANYGYTF. The sequenced CDR3 bases are TGTGCCAGCAGCTTGACGCAGGTCGCAAACTATGGC.

Many counts were recorded for this clone. Sequencing ends 3 residues short of the CDR3 end; the germline J gene provides the rest. The genes are TRBV5-6 and TRBJ1-6, with D hard to call. The CDR3 contains 15 residues. The V gene's germline CDR1 is SGHDT and CDR2 YYEEEE. The V end was cut by 2 bases, the J end by 7 bases, with 13 bases between. The CDR3 sequence is CASSFFGVGNSPLHF. The DNA read from the CDR3 is TGTGCCAGCAGCTTTTTCGGGGTCGGGAATTCACCC.

This clone was counted between two and nine times. With the read ending 3 residues before the CDR3 end, the germline J gene is used to fill in that end. This chain connects TRBV11-2 to TRBJ2-2; the match to TRBD1 covers 8 bases. CDR1 is SGHAT and CDR2 is FQNNGV in the germline V gene. Trimming removed 11 bases from V and 4 bases from J; junction bases left unmatched: 9. The CDR3 length is 14 residues. The CDR3 sequence is CAVHGTGSTGELFF. CDR3 DNA, as far as it was read: TGTGCCGTCCATGGGACAGGTAGCACCGGGGAG.

This clone showed up many times. The read comes to an end 3 residues before the CDR3 does, leaving the germline J gene to fill in the end. The V call is TRBV18, the J call TRBJ1-2, with a possible D match to TRBD1 (6 bases). The V gene's germline CDR1 is KGHSH and CDR2 LQKENI. V lost 3 bases and J 2 bases, leaving 13 bases between the germline ends. The CDR3 loop spans 15 amino acids. CDR3 DNA (partial): TGTGCCAGCTCACCGGGCGGGGGCGCGAACTATGGC. Amino acid sequence: CASSPGGGANYG. In full, the CDR3 is CASSPGGGANYGYTF.

In its sample, this clone was seen many times. Coverage ceases 3 residues before the CDR3 finishes, and the germline J gene fills in the end. V and J are TRBV19 and TRBJ1-1; 7 nucleotides match TRBD1. Unmatched junction bases numbered 12, after V lost 5 bases and J lost 0 bases. This CDR3 has 17 residues. The germline CDR1 and CDR2 sequences are LNHDA and SQIVND (reference sequence). The CDR3 is CASSRNPWGQMNTEAFF. The DNA read from the CDR3 is TGTGCCAGTAGTCGCAACCCTTGGGGACAGATGAACACTGAA.

This clone occurred many times. CDR3 DNA, as far as it was read: TGTGCCAGCAAACCCTCCGGGACAGGGGATTCCGGGGAG. This gives the protein CASKPSGTGDSGE. The entire CDR3 sequence reads CASKPSGTGDSGELFF. V usage is TRBV6-2 or TRBV6-3 and J usage is TRBJ2-2, with 10 bases lining up with TRBD1. The read terminates 3 residues before the CDR3 end, so the remaining end is supplied by the germline J gene. Per the germline V gene, CDR1 is MNHEY and CDR2 is SVGEGT. This CDR3 contains 16 residues. The V and J ends lost 7 bases and 6 bases, in that order; junction bases with no gene match: 11.

At least ten counts were recorded for this clone. The read is 3 residues too short to cover the CDR3 end, so that end is filled in from the germline J gene. Different DNA sequences within this sample yield the same CDR3. The rearrangement links TRBV2 to TRBJ1-1, with D unclear. V was pared by 6 bases and J by 2 bases, with 7 bases between. Germline V gives CDR1 SNHLY, CDR2 FYNNEI. The CDR3 is made up of 12 amino acids. The CDR3 here is CASRRGNTEAFF. The CDR3 bases that were read are TGTGCCAGCAGGAGAGGTAACACTGAA.

This clone came up many times. The read falls 3 residues short of the CDR3 end, and the missing part is taken from the germline J gene. The gene calls are TRBV5-8 and TRBJ2-7; D call uncertain. The V and J ends lost 0 bases and 4 bases respectively, with 5 bases between them. Germline V gene data show CDR1 as SGHTS and CDR2 as YDEGEE. CDR3 length equals 12 residues. CDR3: CASSLVGYEQYF. Incomplete CDR3 DNA: TGTGCCAGCAGCTTGGTAGGGTACGAG.

Ten or more counts support this clone. The read comes to an end 3 residues before the CDR3 does, leaving the germline J gene to fill in the end. V gene TRBV20-1 combines with J gene TRBJ1-2, with 9 bases identical to TRBD1. The CDR3 has 17 residues. Germline V lookup: CDR1 DFQATT, CDR2 SNEGSKA (reference sequence). Trimming at V came to 6 bases and at J to 0 bases, leaving 14 bases not matched to a gene. CDR3 residues: CSAVRTGDPRANYGYTF. CDR3 bases read: TGCAGTGCGGTGCGGACAGGGGACCCCCGGGCTAACTATGGC.

The table lists this clone with many counts. The observed sequence ends 3 residues before the CDR3 terminus, with the missing tail filled in from the germline J gene. V is TRBV6-2 or TRBV6-3 and J is TRBJ2-5, with 8 bases aligning to TRBD1. The trim removed 0 bases at V and 5 bases at J, leaving 5 bases unmatched. This CDR3 spans 15 amino acids. Germline CDR1 and CDR2: MNHEY and SVGEGT. The CDR3 bases that were read are TGTGCCAGCAGTTACTCTCGGACAGGGTTGGAGACC. Its translation: CASSYSRTGLET. The CDR3 in its entirety is CASSYSRTGLETQYF.

Ten or more counts support this clone. Read sequence stops 3 residues before the CDR3 end, and the germline J gene provides the missing end. The chain combines TRBV6-2 or TRBV6-3 with TRBJ2-1; D gene uncertain. Germline V gene lookup returns CDR1 MNHEY and CDR2 SVGEGT. V dropped 0 bases and J dropped 6 bases, with 9 bases sitting between them. This CDR3 has 14 residues. Incomplete CDR3 DNA: TGTGCCAGCAGTTACTCGCCGGTTGCCAATGAG. Translating gives CASSYSPVANE. The whole CDR3 is CASSYSPVANEQFF.

At least ten counts were recorded for this clone. The CDR3 goes on 3 residues after the read ends, and that part is filled in from the germline J gene. The chain carries TRBV15 and TRBJ2-1; 7 bases are shared with TRBD2. Germline CDR1 LNHNV, CDR2 YYDKDF (reference sequence). This CDR3 spans 15 amino acids. V dropped 5 bases and J dropped 6; count of bases not matched to a gene: 10. CDR3 DNA (partial): TGTGCCACCAGCCCTATGGCGGGAGTGTCCAATGAG. It codes for CATSPMAGVSNE. In full, the CDR3 is CATSPMAGVSNEQFF.

This clone was observed many times. The DNA ends 3 residues before the CDR3 does, and the rest of the CDR3 is filled in from the germline J gene. This chain joins TRBV4-2 and TRBJ2-3; D not resolved. The CDR3 runs to 15 residues. Looked up from germline, CDR1 is LGHNA and CDR2 is YNFKEQ. The V end lost 5 bases, the J end lost 1 base, and 13 bases lay between the germline ends. The CDR3 bases that were read are TGTGCCAGCAGCAAAACAGCTGTTGGCACAGATACG. Protein: CASSKTAVGTDT. The entire CDR3 sequence reads CASSKTAVGTDTQYF.

This clone appeared many times. The CDR3 end is not reached by the read, which stops 3 residues before it; the germline J gene fills it in. The V and J genes are TRBV20-1 and TRBJ2-5; 10 nucleotides line up with TRBD2. Germline V gene sequence: CDR1 DFQATT, CDR2 SNEGSKA (reference sequence). The CDR3 runs 16 residues. Germline trimming cut 1 base from V and 0 bases from J; bases unmatched to any gene: 5. The CDR3 sequence: CSARGAGGPYQETQYF. Partial CDR3 DNA: TGCAGTGCTAGAGGAGCGGGAGGGCCCTACCAAGAGACC.